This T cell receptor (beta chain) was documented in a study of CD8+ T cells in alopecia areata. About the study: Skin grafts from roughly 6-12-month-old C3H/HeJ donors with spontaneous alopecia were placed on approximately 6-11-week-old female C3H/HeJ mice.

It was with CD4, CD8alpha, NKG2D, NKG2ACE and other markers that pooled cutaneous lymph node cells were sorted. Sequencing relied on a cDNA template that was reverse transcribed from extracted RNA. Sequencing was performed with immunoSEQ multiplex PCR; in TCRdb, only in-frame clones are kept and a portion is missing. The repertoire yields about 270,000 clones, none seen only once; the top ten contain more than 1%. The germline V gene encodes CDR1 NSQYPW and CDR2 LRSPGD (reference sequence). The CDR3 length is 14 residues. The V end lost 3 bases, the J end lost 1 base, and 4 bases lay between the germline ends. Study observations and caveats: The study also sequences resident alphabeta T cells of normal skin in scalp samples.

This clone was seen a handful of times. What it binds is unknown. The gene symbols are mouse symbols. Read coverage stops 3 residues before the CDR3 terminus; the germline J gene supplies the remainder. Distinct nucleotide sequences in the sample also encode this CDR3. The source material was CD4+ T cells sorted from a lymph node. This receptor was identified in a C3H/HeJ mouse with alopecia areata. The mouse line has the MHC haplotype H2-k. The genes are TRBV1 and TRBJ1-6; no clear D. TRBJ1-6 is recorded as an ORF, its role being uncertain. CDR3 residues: CTCSAQSYNSPLYF. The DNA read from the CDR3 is TGCACCTGCAGTGCTCAATCCTATAATTCGCCC.